This TCR beta chain was recovered during a study of cytomegalovirus exposure and HLA in healthy donors. This PCR relied on a set of 60 Vbeta primers and 13 Jbeta primers. Measured with immunoSEQ multiplex PCR; TCRdb has only the in-frame clones, and not every one. The table has more than 150,000 clones, approximately 84% seen once. The sequence was collected from a girl aged 5-17 years in good health and CMV-seropositive. What was sequenced was PBMCs.

DNA for the CDR3: TGTGCCAGCCTTGGACAGGAGAACACTGAAGCTTTCTTT. It codes for CASLGQENTEAFF. The chain combines TRBV18 with TRBJ1-1; 7 nucleotides match TRBD1. Per germline, CDR1 KGHSH and CDR2 LQKENI. Trimming cost V 8 bases and J 1 base; bases outside gene matches: 4. The CDR3 is 13 amino acids.